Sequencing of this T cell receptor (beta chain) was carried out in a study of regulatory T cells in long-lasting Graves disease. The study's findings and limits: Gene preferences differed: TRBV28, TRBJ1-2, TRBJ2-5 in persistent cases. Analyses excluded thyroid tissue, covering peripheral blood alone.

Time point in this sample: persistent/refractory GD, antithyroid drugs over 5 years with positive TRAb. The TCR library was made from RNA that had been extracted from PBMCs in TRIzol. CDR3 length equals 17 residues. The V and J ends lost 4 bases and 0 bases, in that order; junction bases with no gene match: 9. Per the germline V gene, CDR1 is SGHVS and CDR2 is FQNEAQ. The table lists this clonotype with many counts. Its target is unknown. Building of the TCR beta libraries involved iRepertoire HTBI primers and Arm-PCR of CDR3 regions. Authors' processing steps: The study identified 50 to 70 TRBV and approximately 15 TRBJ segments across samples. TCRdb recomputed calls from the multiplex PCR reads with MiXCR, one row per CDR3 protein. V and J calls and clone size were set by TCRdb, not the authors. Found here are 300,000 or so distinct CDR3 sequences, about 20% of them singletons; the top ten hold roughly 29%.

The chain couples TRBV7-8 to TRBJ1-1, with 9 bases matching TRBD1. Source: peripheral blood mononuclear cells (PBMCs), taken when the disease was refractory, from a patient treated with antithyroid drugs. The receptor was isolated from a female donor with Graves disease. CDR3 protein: CASSSRYRGLMNTEAFF. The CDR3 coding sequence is TGTGCCAGCAGCTCTCGCTACAGGGGGCTCATGAACACTGAAGCTTTCTTT.